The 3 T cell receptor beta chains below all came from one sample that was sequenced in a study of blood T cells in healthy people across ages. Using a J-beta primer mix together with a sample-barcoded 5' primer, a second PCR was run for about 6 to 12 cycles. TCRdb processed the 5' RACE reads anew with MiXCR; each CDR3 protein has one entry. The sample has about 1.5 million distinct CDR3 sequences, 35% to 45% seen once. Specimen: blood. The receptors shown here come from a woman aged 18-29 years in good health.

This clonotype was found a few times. This chain's CDR3 is CSVAEGTKRETQYF. DNA of the CDR3: TGCAGCGTCGCGGAGGGGACGAAGAGGGAGACCCAGTACTTC. The chain links TRBV29-1 to TRBJ2-5, with D tentatively TRBD2 (6 bases). Germline V gene sequence: CDR1 SQVTM, CDR2 ANQGSEA. With 6 bases removed from V and 5 bases from J, the gap between germline ends came to 19 bases. This CDR3 is 14 amino acids long.

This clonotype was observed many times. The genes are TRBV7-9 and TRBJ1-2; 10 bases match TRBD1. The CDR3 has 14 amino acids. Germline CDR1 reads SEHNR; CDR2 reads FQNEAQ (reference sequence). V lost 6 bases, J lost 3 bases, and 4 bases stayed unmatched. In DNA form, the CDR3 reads TGTGCCAGCAGTCCCGGACAGGGGGACTATGGCTACACCTTC. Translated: CASSPGQGDYGYTF.

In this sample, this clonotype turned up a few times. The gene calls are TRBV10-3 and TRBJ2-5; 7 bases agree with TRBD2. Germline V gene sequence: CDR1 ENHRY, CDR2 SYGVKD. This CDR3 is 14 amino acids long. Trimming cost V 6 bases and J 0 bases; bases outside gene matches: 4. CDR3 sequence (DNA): TGTGCCATCAGGAAAGGACTAGACCAAGAGACCCAGTACTTC. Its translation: CAIRKGLDQETQYF.